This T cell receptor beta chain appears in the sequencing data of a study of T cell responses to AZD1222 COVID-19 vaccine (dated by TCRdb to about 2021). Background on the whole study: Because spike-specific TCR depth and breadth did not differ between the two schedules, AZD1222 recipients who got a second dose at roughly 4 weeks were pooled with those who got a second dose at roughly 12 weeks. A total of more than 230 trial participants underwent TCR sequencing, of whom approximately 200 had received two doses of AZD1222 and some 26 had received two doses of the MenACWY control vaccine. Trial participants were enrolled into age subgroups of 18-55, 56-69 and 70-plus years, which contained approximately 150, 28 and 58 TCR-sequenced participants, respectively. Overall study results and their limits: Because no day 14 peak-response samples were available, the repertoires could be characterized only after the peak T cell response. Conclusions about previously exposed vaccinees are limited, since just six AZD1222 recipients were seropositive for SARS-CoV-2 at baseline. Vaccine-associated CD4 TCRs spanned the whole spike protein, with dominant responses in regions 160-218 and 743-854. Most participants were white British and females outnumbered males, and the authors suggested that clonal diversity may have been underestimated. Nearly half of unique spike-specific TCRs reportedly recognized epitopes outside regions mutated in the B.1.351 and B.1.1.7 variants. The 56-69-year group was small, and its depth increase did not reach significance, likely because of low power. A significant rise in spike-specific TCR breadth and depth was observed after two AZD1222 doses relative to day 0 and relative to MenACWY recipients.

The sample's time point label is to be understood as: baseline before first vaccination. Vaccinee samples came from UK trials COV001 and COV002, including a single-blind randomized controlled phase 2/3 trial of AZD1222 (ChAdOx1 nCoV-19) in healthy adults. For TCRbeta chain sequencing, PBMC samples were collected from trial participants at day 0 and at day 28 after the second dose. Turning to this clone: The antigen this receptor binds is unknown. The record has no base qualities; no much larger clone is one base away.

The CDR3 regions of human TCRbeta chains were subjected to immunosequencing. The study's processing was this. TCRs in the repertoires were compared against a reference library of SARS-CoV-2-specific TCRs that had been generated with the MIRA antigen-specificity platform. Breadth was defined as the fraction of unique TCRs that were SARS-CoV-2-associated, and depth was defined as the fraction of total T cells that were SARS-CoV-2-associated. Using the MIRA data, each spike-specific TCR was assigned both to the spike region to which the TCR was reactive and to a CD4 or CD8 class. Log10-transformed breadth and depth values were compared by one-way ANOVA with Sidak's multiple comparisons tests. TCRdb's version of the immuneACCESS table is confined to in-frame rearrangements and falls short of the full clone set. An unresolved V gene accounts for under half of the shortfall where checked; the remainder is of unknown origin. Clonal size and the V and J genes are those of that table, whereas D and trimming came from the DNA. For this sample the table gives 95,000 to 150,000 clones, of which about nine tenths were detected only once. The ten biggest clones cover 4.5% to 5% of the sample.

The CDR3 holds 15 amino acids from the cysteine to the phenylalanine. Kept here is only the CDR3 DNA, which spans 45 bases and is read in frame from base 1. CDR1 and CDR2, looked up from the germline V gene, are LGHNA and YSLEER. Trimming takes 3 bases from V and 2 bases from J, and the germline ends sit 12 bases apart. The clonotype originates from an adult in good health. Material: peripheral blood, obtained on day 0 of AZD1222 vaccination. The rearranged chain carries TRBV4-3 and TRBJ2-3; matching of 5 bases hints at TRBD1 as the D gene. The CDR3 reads CASSQVGQHTDTQYF. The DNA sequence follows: TGCGCCAGCAGCCAGGTCGGACAACACACAGATACGCAGTATTTT.